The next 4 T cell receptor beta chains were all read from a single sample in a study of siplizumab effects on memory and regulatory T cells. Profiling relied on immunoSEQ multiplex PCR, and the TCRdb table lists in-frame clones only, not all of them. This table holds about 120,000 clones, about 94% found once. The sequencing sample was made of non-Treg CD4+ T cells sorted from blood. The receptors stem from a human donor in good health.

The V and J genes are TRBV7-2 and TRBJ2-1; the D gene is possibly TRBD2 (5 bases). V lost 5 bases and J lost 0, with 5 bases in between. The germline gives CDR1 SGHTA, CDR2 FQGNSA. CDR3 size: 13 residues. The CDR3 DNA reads TGTGCCAGCAGCAGCGGCTCCTACAATGAGCAGTTCTTC. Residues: CASSSGSYNEQFF. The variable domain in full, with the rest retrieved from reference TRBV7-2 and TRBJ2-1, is GAGVSQSPSNKVTEKGKDVELRCDPISGHTALYWYRQSLGQGLEFLIYFQGNSAPDKSGLPSDRFSAERTGGSVSTLTIQRTQQEDSAVYLCASSSGSYNEQFFGPGTRLTVL.

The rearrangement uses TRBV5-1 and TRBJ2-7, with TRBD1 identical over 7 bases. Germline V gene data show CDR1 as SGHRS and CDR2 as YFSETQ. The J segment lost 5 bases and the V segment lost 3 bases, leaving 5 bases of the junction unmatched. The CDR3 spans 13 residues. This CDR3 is CASSSTGFHEQYF. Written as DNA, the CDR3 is TGCGCCAGCAGCTCGACAGGGTTTCACGAGCAGTACTTC.

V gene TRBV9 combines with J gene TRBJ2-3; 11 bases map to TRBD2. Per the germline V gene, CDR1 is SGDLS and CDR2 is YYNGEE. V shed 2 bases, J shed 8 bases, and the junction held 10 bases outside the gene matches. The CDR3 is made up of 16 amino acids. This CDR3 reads CASSVTSGEKWGTQYF. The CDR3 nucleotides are TGTGCCAGCAGCGTGACTAGCGGGGAAAAGTGGGGTACGCAGTATTTT.

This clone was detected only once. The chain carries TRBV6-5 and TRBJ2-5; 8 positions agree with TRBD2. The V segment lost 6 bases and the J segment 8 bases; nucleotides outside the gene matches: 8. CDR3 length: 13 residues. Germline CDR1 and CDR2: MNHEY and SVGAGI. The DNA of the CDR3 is TGTGCCAGCAGATACGGGGGGGTTGATACCCAGTACTTC. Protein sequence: CASRYGGVDTQYF.